These T cell receptor beta chains were read from a single sample in a study of shared clonotypes between healthy human individuals. The assay was immunoSEQ multiplex PCR, and TCRdb's table has in-frame clones only and misses some. The sample contains 740,000 or so clones, approximately 73% of which appear only once. Sequenced input: memory CD4+ T cells sorted from blood. The receptors were gathered from a woman between 25 and 40 years old in good health. CDR3s include the opening cysteine and the closing phenylalanine or tryptophan. The D gene is left open where the match is weak. Clone size appears in some rows only: once, few, many, or a class for an expanded clone.

J: TRBJ2-7
V: TRBV6-5
D: TRBD1
size: .
CDR3: CASRGTGGDDEQYF
DNA: TGTGCCAGCAGGGGGACAGGAGGTGACGACGAGCAGTACTTC

J: TRBJ1-5
V: TRBV19
D: TRBD1
size: .
CDR3: CASSPRRRGLNQPQHF
DNA: TGTGCCAGTAGTCCCCGCCGCAGGGGGCTCAATCAGCCCCAGCATTTT

J: TRBJ1-6
V: TRBV14
D: .
size: few
CDR3: CASSQRGTGESLHF
DNA: TGTGCCAGCAGCCAAAGGGGGACGGGTGAGTCCCTCCACTTT

J: TRBJ2-7
V: TRBV28
D: TRBD1
size: .
CDR3: CASSFGTGPGVYF
DNA: TGTGCCAGCAGTTTCGGGACAGGGCCCGGCGTGTACTTC

J: TRBJ2-1
V: TRBV28
D: .
size: .
CDR3: CASSGVGPSSYNEQFF
DNA: TGTGCCAGCAGTGGGGTCGGACCCAGCTCCTACAATGAGCAGTTCTTC

J: TRBJ1-4
V: TRBV2
D: .
size: .
CDR3: CASRQSSTNEKLFF
DNA: TGTGCCAGCAGGCAGAGCTCAACTAATGAAAAACTGTTTTTT

J: TRBJ2-3
V: TRBV5-1
D: TRBD2
size: .
CDR3: CASSLGSGGSGDTQYF
DNA: TGCGCCAGCAGCTTGGGTTCGGGAGGTTCTGGAGATACGCAGTATTTT

J: TRBJ1-2
V: TRBV5-1
D: TRBD1
size: .
CDR3: CASRTGGGNYGYTF
DNA: TGCGCCAGCAGAACAGGGGGCGGGAACTATGGCTACACCTTC

J: TRBJ2-2
V: TRBV18
D: .
size: once
CDR3: CASSPLTGELFF
DNA: TGTGCCAGCTCCCCGCTCACCGGGGAGCTGTTTTTT

J: TRBJ2-3
V: TRBV19
D: TRBD2
size: .
CDR3: CASRAGGSTDTQYF
DNA: TGTGCCAGTAGGGCGGGGGGCAGCACAGATACGCAGTATTTT

J: TRBJ2-5
V: TRBV5-4
D: .
size: few
CDR3: CASSVGGRQETQYF
DNA: TGTGCCAGCAGCGTTGGGGGGAGACAAGAGACCCAGTACTTC

J: TRBJ2-1
V: TRBV7-6
D: TRBD2
size: .
CDR3: CASSLESLAGERFF
DNA: TGTGCCAGCAGCTTAGAGTCACTAGCGGGAGAACGGTTCTTC

J: TRBJ1-5
V: TRBV19
D: .
size: .
CDR3: CASSAGRVGLPQHF
DNA: TGTGCCAGTAGTGCCGGGAGGGTTGGTCTGCCCCAGCATTTT

J: TRBJ1-3
V: TRBV11-2
D: .
size: .
CDR3: CASSLRGVGSGNTIYF
DNA: TGTGCCAGCAGCTTAAGGGGAGTAGGCTCTGGAAACACCATATATTTT

J: TRBJ1-4
V: TRBV10-3
D: TRBD1
size: .
CDR3: CASGEGQNNEKLFF
DNA: TGTGCCTCCGGCGAGGGACAGAATAATGAAAAACTGTTTTTT

J: TRBJ1-2
V: TRBV5-6
D: .
size: .
CDR3: CASSFFSRGYGYTF
DNA: TGTGCCAGCAGCTTTTTCTCCAGGGGCTATGGCTACACCTTC

J: TRBJ2-7
V: TRBV7-6
D: .
size: .
CDR3: CASSLQGQKGYEQYF
DNA: TGTGCCAGCAGCTTACAGGGTCAGAAGGGCTACGAGCAGTACTTC

J: TRBJ2-7
V: TRBV2
D: .
size: once
CDR3: CASSGGPSGLFYEQYF
DNA: TGTGCCAGCAGTGGAGGGCCGAGCGGCCTTTTCTACGAGCAGTACTTC

J: TRBJ2-1
V: TRBV30
D: .
size: many
CDR3: CAWSVLGGTYNEQFF
DNA: TGTGCCTGGAGTGTACTCGGCGGGACCTACAATGAGCAGTTCTTC

J: TRBJ2-1
V: TRBV6-5
D: TRBD1
size: .
CDR3: CASSGTGEDNEQFF
DNA: TGTGCCAGCAGCGGGACAGGGGAAGACAATGAGCAGTTCTTC

J: TRBJ1-1
V: TRBV10-3
D: .
size: .
CDR3: CAISDRGGEGTEAFF
DNA: TGTGCCATCAGTGACCGTGGGGGCGAGGGCACTGAAGCTTTCTTT

J: TRBJ2-7
V: TRBV6-1
D: .
size: once
CDR3: CASNPSGYEQYF
DNA: TGTGCCAGCAACCCCTCCGGCTACGAGCAGTACTTC

J: TRBJ1-5
V: TRBV28
D: .
size: few
CDR3: CASSPQGYQPQHF
DNA: TGTGCCAGCAGTCCCCAGGGATATCAGCCCCAGCATTTT

J: TRBJ2-6
V: TRBV9
D: TRBD1
size: .
CDR3: CASSPGTGGSGANVLTF
DNA: TGTGCCAGCAGCCCCGGGACAGGGGGCTCTGGGGCCAACGTCCTGACTTTC

J: TRBJ2-7
V: TRBV4-1
D: .
size: .
CDR3: CASSQETQVKYEQYF
DNA: TGCGCCAGCAGCCAAGAAACCCAGGTGAAGTACGAGCAGTACTTC

J: TRBJ2-7
V: TRBV5-1
D: TRBD2
size: .
CDR3: CASSGGLAPYEQYF
DNA: TGCGCCAGCAGCGGGGGACTAGCCCCCTACGAGCAGTACTTC